This TCR beta chain appears in the sequencing data of a study of blood T cell repertoires in COVID-19. Whole-study context: Samples of COVID-19 (acute and convalescent) were obtained from the United States, Italy and Spain. T cells, B-cell-depleted T cells, or PBMCs supplied cDNA or gDNA.

Germline CDR1 SNHLY, CDR2 FYNNEI. With 7 bases removed from V and 8 bases from J, the gap between germline ends came to 14 bases. CDR3 length: 12 amino acids. Original data processing: Quantification of nucleated cells was approximated via reference gene primer amplification. Generated by immunoSEQ multiplex PCR, the TCRdb table keeps only in-frame clones and is missing some. D and trimming were read from the DNA, whereas the V and J calls and clone size are those reported in that table. This sample has some 80,000 clones, with 86% found just once. This clone was observed a handful of times. This chain links TRBV2 with TRBJ2-5; D possibly corresponds to TRBD1 (6 bases). The receptor comes from a middle-aged man with active or convalescent COVID-19. Sequenced material: peripheral blood. As DNA, the CDR3 is TGTGCCAGCACCAGGGGTGGACCAACCCAGTACTTC. Residues: CASTRGGPTQYF. The full variable domain, rest sourced from reference TRBV2 and TRBJ2-5, is EPEVTQTPSHQVTQMGQEVILRCVPISNHLYFYWYRQILGQKVEFLVSFYNNEISEKSEIFDDQFSVERPDGSNFTLKIRSTKLEDSAMYFCASTRGGPTQYFGPGTRLLVL.